This TCR beta chain came from a study of T cell repertoires in cytomegalovirus infection. Study results and caveats: Carriers of CMV and the relevant HLA type were discriminated by public TCR beta frequency. CMV-specific TCR beta clonotypes restricted by HLA-C dominated the ex vivo response.

Per germline, CDR1 SGHVS and CDR2 FNYEAQ. The CDR3 runs to 17 residues. After removal of 5 bases from V and 5 bases from J, the junction contained 10 bases not matched to a gene. MiXCR, run by TCRdb on the reads, gives a single entry per CDR3 protein. The data contain 150,000 to 200,000 distinct CDR3 sequences, approximately 15% of them singletons. Many counts were recorded for this clonotype. Antigen unknown. This clonotype originated in a human donor in good health (CMV status not recorded). Some clones in this sample may be carry-over from other donors' samples. The chain combines TRBV7-6 with TRBJ2-2, with 11 nucleotides matching TRBD1. The sequenced material came from PBMCs. CDR3 loop: CASSKRTGGLVTGELFF. As DNA, the CDR3 is TGTGCCAGCAGCAAGCGGACAGGGGGCTTGGTGACCGGGGAGCTGTTTTTT.